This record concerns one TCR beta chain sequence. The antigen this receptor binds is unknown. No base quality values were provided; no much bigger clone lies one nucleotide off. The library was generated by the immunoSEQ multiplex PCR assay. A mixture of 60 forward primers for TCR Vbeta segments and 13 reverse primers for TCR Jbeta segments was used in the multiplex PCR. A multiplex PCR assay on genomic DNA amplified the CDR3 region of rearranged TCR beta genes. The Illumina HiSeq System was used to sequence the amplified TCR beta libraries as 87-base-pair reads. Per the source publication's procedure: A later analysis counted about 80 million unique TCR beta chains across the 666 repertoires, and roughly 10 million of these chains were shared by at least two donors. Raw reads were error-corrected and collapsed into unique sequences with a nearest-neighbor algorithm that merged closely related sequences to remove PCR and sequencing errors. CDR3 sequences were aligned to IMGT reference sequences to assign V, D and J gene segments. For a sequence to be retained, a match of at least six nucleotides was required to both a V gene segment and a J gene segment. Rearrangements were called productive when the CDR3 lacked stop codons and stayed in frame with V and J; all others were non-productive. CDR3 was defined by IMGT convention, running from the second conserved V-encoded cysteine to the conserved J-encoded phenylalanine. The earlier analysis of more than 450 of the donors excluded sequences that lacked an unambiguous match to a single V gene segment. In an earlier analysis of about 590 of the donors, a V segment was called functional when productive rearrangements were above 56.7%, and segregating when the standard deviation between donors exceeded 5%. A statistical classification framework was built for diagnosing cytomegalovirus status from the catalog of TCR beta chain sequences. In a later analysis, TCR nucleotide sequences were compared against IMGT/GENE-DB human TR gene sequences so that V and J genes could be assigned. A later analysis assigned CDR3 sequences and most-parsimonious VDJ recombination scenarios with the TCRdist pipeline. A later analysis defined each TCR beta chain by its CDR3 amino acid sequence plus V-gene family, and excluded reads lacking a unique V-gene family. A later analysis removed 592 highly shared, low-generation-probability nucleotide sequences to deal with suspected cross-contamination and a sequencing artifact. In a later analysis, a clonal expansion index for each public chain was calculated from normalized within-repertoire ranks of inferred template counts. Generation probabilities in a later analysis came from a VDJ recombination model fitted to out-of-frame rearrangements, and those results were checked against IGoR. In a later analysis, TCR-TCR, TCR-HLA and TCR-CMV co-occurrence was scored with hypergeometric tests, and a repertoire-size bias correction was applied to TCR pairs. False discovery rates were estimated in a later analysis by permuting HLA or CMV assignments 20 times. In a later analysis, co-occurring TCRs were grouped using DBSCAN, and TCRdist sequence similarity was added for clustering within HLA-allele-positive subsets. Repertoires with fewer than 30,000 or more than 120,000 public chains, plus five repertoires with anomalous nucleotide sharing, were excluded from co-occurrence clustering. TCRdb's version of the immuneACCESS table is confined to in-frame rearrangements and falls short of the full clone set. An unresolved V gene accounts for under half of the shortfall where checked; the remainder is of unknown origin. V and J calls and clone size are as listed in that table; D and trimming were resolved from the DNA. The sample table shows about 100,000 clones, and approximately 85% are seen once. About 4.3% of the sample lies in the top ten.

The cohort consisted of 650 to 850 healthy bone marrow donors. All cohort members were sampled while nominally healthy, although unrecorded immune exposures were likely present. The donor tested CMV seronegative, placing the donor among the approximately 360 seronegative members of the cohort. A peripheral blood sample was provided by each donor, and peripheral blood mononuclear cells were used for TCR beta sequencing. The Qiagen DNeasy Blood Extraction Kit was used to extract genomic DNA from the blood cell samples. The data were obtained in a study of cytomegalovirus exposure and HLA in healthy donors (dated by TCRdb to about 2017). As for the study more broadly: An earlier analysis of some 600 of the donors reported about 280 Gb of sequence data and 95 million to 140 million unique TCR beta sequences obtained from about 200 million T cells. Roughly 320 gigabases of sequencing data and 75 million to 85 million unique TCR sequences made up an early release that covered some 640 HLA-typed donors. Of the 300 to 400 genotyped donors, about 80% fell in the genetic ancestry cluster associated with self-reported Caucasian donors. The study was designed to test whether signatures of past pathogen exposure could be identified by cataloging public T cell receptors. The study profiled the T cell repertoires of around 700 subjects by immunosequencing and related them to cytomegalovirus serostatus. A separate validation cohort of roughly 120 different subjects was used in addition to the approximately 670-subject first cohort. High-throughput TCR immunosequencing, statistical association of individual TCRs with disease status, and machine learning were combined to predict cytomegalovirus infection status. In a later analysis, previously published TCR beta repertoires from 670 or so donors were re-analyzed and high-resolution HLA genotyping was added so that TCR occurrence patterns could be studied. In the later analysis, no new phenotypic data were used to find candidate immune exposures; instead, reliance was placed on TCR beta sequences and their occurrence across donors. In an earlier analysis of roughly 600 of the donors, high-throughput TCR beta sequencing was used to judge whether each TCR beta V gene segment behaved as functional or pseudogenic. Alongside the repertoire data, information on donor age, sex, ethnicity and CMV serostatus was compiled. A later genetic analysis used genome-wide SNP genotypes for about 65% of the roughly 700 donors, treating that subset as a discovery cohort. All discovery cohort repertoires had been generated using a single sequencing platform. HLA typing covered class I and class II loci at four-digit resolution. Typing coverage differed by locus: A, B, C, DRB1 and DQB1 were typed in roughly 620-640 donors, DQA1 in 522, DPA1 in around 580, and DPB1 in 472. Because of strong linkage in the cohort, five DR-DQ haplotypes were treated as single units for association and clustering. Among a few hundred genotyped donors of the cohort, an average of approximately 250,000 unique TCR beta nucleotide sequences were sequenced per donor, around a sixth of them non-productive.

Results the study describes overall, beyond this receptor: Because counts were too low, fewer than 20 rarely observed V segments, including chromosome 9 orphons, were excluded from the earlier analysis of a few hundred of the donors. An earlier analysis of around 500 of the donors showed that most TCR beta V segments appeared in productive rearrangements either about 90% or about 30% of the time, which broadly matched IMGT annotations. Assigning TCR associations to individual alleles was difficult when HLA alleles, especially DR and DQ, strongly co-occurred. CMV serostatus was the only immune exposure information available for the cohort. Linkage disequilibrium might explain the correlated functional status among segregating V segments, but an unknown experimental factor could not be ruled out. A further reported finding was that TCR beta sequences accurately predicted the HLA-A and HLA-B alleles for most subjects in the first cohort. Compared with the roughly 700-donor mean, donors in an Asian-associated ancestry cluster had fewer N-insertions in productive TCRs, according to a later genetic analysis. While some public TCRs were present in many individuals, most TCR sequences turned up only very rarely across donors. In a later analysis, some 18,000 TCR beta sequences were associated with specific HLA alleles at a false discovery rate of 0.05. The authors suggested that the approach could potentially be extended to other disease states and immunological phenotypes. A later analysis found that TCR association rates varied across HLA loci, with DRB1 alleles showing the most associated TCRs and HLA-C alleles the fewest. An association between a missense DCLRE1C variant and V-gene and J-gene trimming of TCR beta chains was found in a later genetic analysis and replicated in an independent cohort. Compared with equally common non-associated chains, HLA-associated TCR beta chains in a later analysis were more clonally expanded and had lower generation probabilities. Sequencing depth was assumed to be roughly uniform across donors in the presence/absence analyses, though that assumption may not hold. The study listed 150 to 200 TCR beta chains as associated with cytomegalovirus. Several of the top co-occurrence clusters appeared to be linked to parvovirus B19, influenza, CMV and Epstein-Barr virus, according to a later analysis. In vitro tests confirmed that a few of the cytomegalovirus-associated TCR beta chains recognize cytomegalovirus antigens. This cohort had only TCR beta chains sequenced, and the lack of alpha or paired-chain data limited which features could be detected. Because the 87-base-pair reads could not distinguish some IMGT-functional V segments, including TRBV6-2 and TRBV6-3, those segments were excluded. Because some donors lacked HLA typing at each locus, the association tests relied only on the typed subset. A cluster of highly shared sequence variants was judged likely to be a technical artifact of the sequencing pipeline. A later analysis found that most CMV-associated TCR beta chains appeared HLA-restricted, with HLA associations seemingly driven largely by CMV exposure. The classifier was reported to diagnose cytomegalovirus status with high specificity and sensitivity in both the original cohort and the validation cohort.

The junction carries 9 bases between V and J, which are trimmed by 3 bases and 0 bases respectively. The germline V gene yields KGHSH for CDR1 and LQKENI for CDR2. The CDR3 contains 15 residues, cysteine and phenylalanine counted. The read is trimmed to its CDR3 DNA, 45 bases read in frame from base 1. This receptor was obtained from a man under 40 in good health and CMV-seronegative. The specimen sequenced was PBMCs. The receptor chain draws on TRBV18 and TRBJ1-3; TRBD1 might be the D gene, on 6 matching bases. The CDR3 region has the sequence CASSPRDNSGNTIYF. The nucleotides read TGTGCCAGCTCACCCCGGGACAACTCTGGAAACACCATATATTTT.